This record covers a single T cell receptor (beta chain). As yet, its antigen is unknown. This entry is derived from a study of cytomegalovirus exposure and HLA in healthy donors. The study's findings and limits: Analysis was carried out at a later point, and it linked a missense DCLRE1C variant to TCR beta V- and J-gene trimming. It was reported in a later analysis that an Asian-associated ancestry cluster showed fewer N-insertions than the approximately 670-donor mean.

These donors, healthy bone marrow donors, were studied. The PCR ran on 60 Vbeta and 13 Jbeta primers. The data were produced by immunoSEQ multiplex PCR, yet TCRdb's version contains in-frame clones alone and is incomplete. Among 200,000 to 250,000 clones listed, just under 85% were seen once. Trimming stripped 0 bases from V and 5 bases from J, with 5 bases between. There are 12 residues in the CDR3. Germline CDR1 is SGHRS and CDR2 is YFSETQ. The V call is TRBV5-1, the J call TRBJ2-5; D gene ambiguous. The sample comprised PBMCs. This clonotype originated in a woman aged 40-49 years in good health and CMV-seronegative. The CDR3 DNA follows: TGCGCCAGCAGCTTGGCCATGGAGACCCAGTACTTC. It specifies CASSLAMETQYF.